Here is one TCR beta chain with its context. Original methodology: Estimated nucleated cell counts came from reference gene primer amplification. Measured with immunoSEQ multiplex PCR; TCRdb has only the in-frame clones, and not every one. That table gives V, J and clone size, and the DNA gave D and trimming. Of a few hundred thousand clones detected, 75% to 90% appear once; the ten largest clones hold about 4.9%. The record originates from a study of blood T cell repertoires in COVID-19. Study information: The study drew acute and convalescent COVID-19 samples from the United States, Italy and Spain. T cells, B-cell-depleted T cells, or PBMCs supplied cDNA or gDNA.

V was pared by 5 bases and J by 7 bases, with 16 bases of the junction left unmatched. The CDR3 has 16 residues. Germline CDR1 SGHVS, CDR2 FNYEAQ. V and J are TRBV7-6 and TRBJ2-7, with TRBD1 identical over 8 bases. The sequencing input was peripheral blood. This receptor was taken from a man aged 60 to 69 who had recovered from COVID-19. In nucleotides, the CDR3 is TGTGCCAGCAGCCCAGGACCGGACAGGGCGGCCCAAGAGCAGTACTTC. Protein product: CASSPGPDRAAQEQYF.